The rows below give T cell receptor beta chains drawn from one sample of a study of blood T cell repertoires in COVID-19. Only in-frame clones appear in the TCRdb table, and some are missing; sequencing was by immunoSEQ multiplex PCR. The sample has more than 250,000 clones; approximately 92% are singletons. The specimen sequenced was PBMCs or T cells enriched from blood (not recorded which). The receptors here all came from a woman in her 30s who had recovered from COVID-19. The CDR3 runs from the conserved cysteine through the conserved F or W.

j_call v_call cdr3_aa
TRBJ1-2 TRBV29-1 CSVPTGGMGRMGYGYTF
TRBJ2-3 TRBV29-1 CSVESPGRGTDTQYF
TRBJ1-2 TRBV3-1/TRBV3-2 CASSQDGVAENYGYTF
TRBJ2-5 TRBV28 CASSPPSWRLETQYF
TRBJ2-1 TRBV5-1 CASSLGLGSSSNEQFF
TRBJ2-5 TRBV5-1 CASSLRTSGRAEGTQYF
TRBJ2-7 TRBV28 CASSPPPEHYEQYF
TRBJ1-2 TRBV27 CASGGDIRDPYGYTF
TRBJ1-2 TRBV24-1 CATSDRTDMFGGYTF
TRBJ2-5 TRBV5-4 CASSLPGEETQYF
TRBJ1-2 TRBV21-1 CASSKGQGESGYTF
TRBJ2-5 TRBV2 CASSEARGAAGAETQYF
TRBJ1-1 TRBV30 CAWSRSLNTEAFF
TRBJ1-1 TRBV24-1 CATSRGQGFTEAFF
TRBJ1-6 TRBV28 CASRYLINSPLHF
TRBJ2-6 TRBV18 CASSPVGATQSGANVLTF
TRBJ2-2 TRBV6-2/TRBV6-3 CASSLGLWNTGELFF
TRBJ1-2 TRBV29-1 CSVAVAQNYGYTF
TRBJ2-7 TRBV3-1/TRBV3-2 CASSQYSGTLYEQYF
TRBJ1-1 TRBV19 CASSRGVEAFF
TRBJ2-7 TRBV5-4 CASSLPRTGHYEQYF
TRBJ2-7 TRBV6-1 CASSEVRDRALLKYF
TRBJ2-1 TRBV3-1/TRBV3-2 CASSLEVAYSEQFF
TRBJ2-1 TRBV7-2 CASSLVRYNEQFF
TRBJ1-2 TRBV15 CATSRDQGGYGYTF
TRBJ2-5 TRBV12-5 CASGLEGAREETQYF